This TCR beta chain was found in a study of spatial heterogeneity in lung cancer. At the level of the study: There were consistently more beta-chain sequences detected than alpha-chain sequences. Notes on the study in general: Expanded intratumoral alpha and beta TCR counts tracked tumor mutation counts.

Germline-derived CDR1 and CDR2 are SNHLY and FYNNEI. This CDR3 spans 15 amino acids. V was cut by 4 bases and J by 6 bases, with 16 bases left in between. This clonotype was recorded at least ten times. No antigen is known for it. For a library built for alpha chains, this beta chain is a stray read; little rests on its size. The time point here: sample taken at primary tumor resection. A total of fewer than 80 untreated early-stage non-small cell lung cancer patients served as donors. Whole RNA, isolated from tumor, nontumor lung or frozen PBMC, was sequenced without prior sorting. TCR cDNA molecules each carried a unique molecular identifier. Each CDR3 protein gets one entry after TCRdb re-called the 5' RACE reads with MiXCR. Among 9,500 to 12,000 distinct CDR3 sequences listed, approximately 8% were seen once.

The specimen was lung tumor tissue, collected at surgery. The rearrangement uses TRBV2 and TRBJ1-5, with TRBD1 as a possible D gene (5 bases). The sequence derives from a female donor with early-stage non-small cell lung cancer. CDR3 nucleotide sequence: TGTGCCAGCAGTGGGGGGTCTGCGGGGAGTCAGCCCCAGCATTTT. Translated: CASSGGSAGSQPQHF.